This T cell receptor beta chain appears in the sequencing data of a study of type 1 regulatory T cells. Looking at the study overall: This in vitro CD4 product, T-allo10, is enriched for Tr1 cells and alloantigen-specific. Study-wide results and limits: Compared with non-type 1 regulatory T cells, type 1 regulatory T cells showed a more restricted TCR repertoire.

This clonotype was seen a few times. The antigen is not known. Germline values: CDR1 LGHNA, CDR2 YNFKEQ. The CDR3 is made up of 13 amino acids. V was trimmed by 0 bases and J by 10 bases, leaving 10 bases between them. TCRdb re-called the reads through MiXCR, storing one row per CDR3 protein. The data hold about 60,000 distinct CDR3 sequences, with less than 70% observed a single time. The V and J genes are TRBV4-2 and TRBJ2-1, with D possibly TRBD2 on 6 matching bases. This clonotype was sampled from a human donor in good health. Input material: cultured non-Tr1 T cells, either the whole culture or a sorted T cell fraction (not recorded which). CDR3 DNA: TGTGCCAGCAGCCAAGAACCCGCGGGGGAGCAGTTCTTC. This sequence encodes CASSQEPAGEQFF.